This entry features one TCR beta chain sequence. V shed 3 bases and J 1 base; nucleotides not matched to a gene: 3. The CDR3 runs 17 residues. The V gene's germline CDR1 is SGHNT and CDR2 YYREEE (reference sequence). The data are from a study of blood T cell repertoires in COVID-19. In the study overall: Acute and convalescent COVID-19 specimens originated in the United States, Italy and Spain. PBMCs, B-cell-depleted T cells, or T cells were the source of the cDNA or gDNA that made up the material.

Here immunoSEQ multiplex PCR was the method, and the copy in TCRdb shows in-frame clones only, minus some. The profile shows some 57,000 clones, around nine tenths of them singletons. The receptor's source is an older man with acute or convalescent COVID-19. The sample consisted of peripheral blood. The chain combines TRBV5-4 with TRBJ1-6; 11 nucleotides agree with TRBD1. CDR3 DNA sequence: TGTGCCAGCAGCTCCGGACAGGGGGCTTCCTATAATTCACCCCTCCACTTT. This codes for CASSSGQGASYNSPLHF.